Listed below are T cell receptor beta chains from one sample, sequenced in a study of T cells in Graves' hyperthyroidism and ophthalmopathy. TCRdb ran MiXCR on the multiplex PCR reads and lists one entry per CDR3 protein. The sample holds approximately 740,000 distinct CDR3 sequences, 14% seen once. The sample taken for sequencing was blood. These receptor sequences come from a woman aged 18-29 years with Graves' hyperthyroidism. CDR3s include the opening cysteine and the closing phenylalanine or tryptophan. D genes are given only for firm matches. A clone size is listed for some rows: how often the clone was seen (once, few, many), or a class if it is expanded.

abundance: NA; j_gene: TRBJ1-6; v_gene: TRBV20-1; d_gene: NA; CDR3aa: CSARGPGAGSPLHF; CDR3nt: TGCAGTGCTAGGGGCCCAGGGGCAGGCTCACCCCTCCACTTT
abundance: NA; j_gene: TRBJ1-1; v_gene: TRBV19; d_gene: NA; CDR3aa: CASSIPPEGPNTEAFF; CDR3nt: TGTGCCAGTAGTATTCCCCCAGAGGGGCCGAACACTGAAGCTTTCTTT
abundance: few; j_gene: TRBJ2-3; v_gene: TRBV5-1; d_gene: TRBD2; CDR3aa: CASSLLAVAGVDTQYF; CDR3nt: TGCGCCAGCAGCTTGCTGGCCGTAGCGGGAGTGGATACGCAGTATTTT
abundance: many; j_gene: TRBJ1-1; v_gene: TRBV13; d_gene: NA; CDR3aa: CASSSRREAFF; CDR3nt: TGTGCCAGCAGCTCTCGTCGTGAAGCTTTCTTT
abundance: NA; j_gene: TRBJ1-1; v_gene: TRBV29-1; d_gene: NA; CDR3aa: CSVVGWANTEAFF; CDR3nt: TGCAGCGTTGTAGGATGGGCGAACACTGAAGCTTTCTTT
abundance: few; j_gene: TRBJ2-2; v_gene: TRBV30; d_gene: NA; CDR3aa: CAWRGAAGRGELFF; CDR3nt: TGTGCCTGGAGGGGGGCGGCTGGGCGCGGGGAGCTGTTTTTT
abundance: many; j_gene: TRBJ2-3; v_gene: TRBV2; d_gene: TRBD1; CDR3aa: CASSQEGTGGSMAGDTQYF; CDR3nt: TGTGCCAGCAGTCAAGAAGGGACAGGGGGCTCGATGGCGGGAGATACGCAGTATTTT
abundance: many; j_gene: TRBJ2-3; v_gene: TRBV20-1; d_gene: TRBD2; CDR3aa: CSARDPTSGRTDTQYF; CDR3nt: TGCAGTGCTAGAGATCCGACTAGCGGACGCACAGATACGCAGTATTTT
abundance: NA; j_gene: TRBJ2-3; v_gene: TRBV24-1; d_gene: NA; CDR3aa: CATSDSWGRNTQYF; CDR3nt: TGTGCCACCAGTGACTCTTGGGGGAGGAATACGCAGTATTTT
abundance: NA; j_gene: TRBJ2-1; v_gene: TRBV3-1; d_gene: NA; CDR3aa: CATGVDEQFF; CDR3nt: TGTGCCACCGGGGTAGACGAGCAGTTCTTC
abundance: NA; j_gene: TRBJ2-2; v_gene: TRBV3-1; d_gene: TRBD2; CDR3aa: CASSHRFAPLQRETGELFF; CDR3nt: TGTGCCAGCAGCCACCGCTTTGCTCCCTTACAGCGGGAGACCGGGGAGCTGTTTTTT
abundance: few; j_gene: TRBJ2-7; v_gene: TRBV2; d_gene: NA; CDR3aa: CASSPHYGTYEQYF; CDR3nt: TGTGCCAGCAGCCCCCACTATGGGACCTACGAGCAGTACTTC
abundance: many; j_gene: TRBJ2-1; v_gene: TRBV11-2; d_gene: TRBD2; CDR3aa: CASSILADYNEQFF; CDR3nt: TGTGCCAGCAGCATTCTAGCGGACTACAATGAGCAGTTCTTC
abundance: few; j_gene: TRBJ2-7; v_gene: TRBV5-6; d_gene: NA; CDR3aa: CASSFGGEGYEQYF; CDR3nt: TGTGCCAGCAGCTTTGGGGGAGAAGGCTACGAGCAGTACTTC
abundance: NA; j_gene: TRBJ1-3; v_gene: TRBV12-3/TRBV12-4; d_gene: NA; CDR3aa: CASSFRGGRGPGNTIYF; CDR3nt: TGTGCCAGCAGTTTTAGGGGAGGTAGAGGGCCTGGAAACACCATATATTTT
abundance: many; j_gene: TRBJ2-3; v_gene: TRBV6-2/TRBV6-3; d_gene: TRBD1; CDR3aa: CASSQPPSLARPGGDYSTDTQYF; CDR3nt: TGTGCCAGCAGTCAGCCTCCATCCCTCGCACGGCCAGGGGGAGACTATAGCACAGATACGCAGTATTTT
abundance: few; j_gene: TRBJ1-4; v_gene: TRBV14; d_gene: NA; CDR3aa: CASSNSANEKLFF; CDR3nt: TGTGCCAGCAGCAACAGCGCAAATGAAAAACTGTTTTTT
abundance: many; j_gene: TRBJ2-1; v_gene: TRBV28; d_gene: TRBD2; CDR3aa: CASSPSGRAFYNEQFF; CDR3nt: TGTGCCAGCAGTCCTAGCGGGAGGGCCTTCTACAATGAGCAGTTCTTC
abundance: NA; j_gene: TRBJ2-2; v_gene: TRBV20-1; d_gene: TRBD2; CDR3aa: CSARMREPGELFF; CDR3nt: TGCAGTGCTAGGATGCGGGAGCCCGGGGAGCTGTTTTTT
abundance: NA; j_gene: TRBJ2-1; v_gene: TRBV6-1; d_gene: TRBD2; CDR3aa: CASSERMPRTSGSALPYNEQFF; CDR3nt: TGTGCCAGCAGCGAGCGAATGCCTCGAACTAGCGGGAGTGCACTCCCCTACAATGAGCAGTTCTTC
abundance: many; j_gene: TRBJ2-1; v_gene: TRBV9; d_gene: TRBD2; CDR3aa: CASSVDGTSVNEQFF; CDR3nt: TGTGCCAGCAGCGTAGATGGGACTAGCGTCAATGAGCAGTTCTTC
abundance: NA; j_gene: TRBJ2-5; v_gene: TRBV2; d_gene: NA; CDR3aa: CASKRSPGGQETQYF; CDR3nt: TGTGCCAGCAAAAGGTCTCCAGGGGGGCAAGAGACCCAGTACTTC
abundance: many; j_gene: TRBJ1-1; v_gene: TRBV6-2/TRBV6-3; d_gene: NA; CDR3aa: CASRPNPGMTEAFF; CDR3nt: TGTGCCAGCAGACCTAATCCAGGGATGACTGAAGCTTTCTTT
abundance: many; j_gene: TRBJ2-3; v_gene: TRBV10-2; d_gene: TRBD2; CDR3aa: CASSVAGFSTDTQYF; CDR3nt: TGCGCCAGCAGTGTAGCGGGCTTTAGCACAGATACGCAGTATTTT
abundance: few; j_gene: TRBJ1-2; v_gene: TRBV19; d_gene: NA; CDR3aa: CASSNQSPYGYTF; CDR3nt: TGTGCCAGTAGTAACCAGAGTCCGTATGGCTACACCTTC
abundance: many; j_gene: TRBJ2-3; v_gene: TRBV10-3; d_gene: NA; CDR3aa: CAISLDYTDTQYF; CDR3nt: TGTGCCATCAGTCTGGACTACACAGATACGCAGTATTTT
abundance: NA; j_gene: TRBJ2-5; v_gene: TRBV29-1; d_gene: NA; CDR3aa: CSVGATKETQYF; CDR3nt: TGCAGCGTTGGTGCGACCAAAGAGACCCAGTACTTC
abundance: NA; j_gene: TRBJ2-5; v_gene: TRBV19; d_gene: NA; CDR3aa: CASSMWWRGEETQYF; CDR3nt: TGTGCCAGTAGTATGTGGTGGAGGGGGGAAGAGACCCAGTACTTC
abundance: many; j_gene: TRBJ1-2; v_gene: TRBV6-6; d_gene: NA; CDR3aa: CASSSSTGGLNYGYTF; CDR3nt: TGTGCCAGCAGTTCGAGCACAGGAGGGCTTAACTATGGCTACACCTTC
abundance: NA; j_gene: TRBJ1-5; v_gene: TRBV19; d_gene: NA; CDR3aa: CASSNPLRAQPQHF; CDR3nt: TGTGCCAGTAGTAACCCCCTGAGGGCCCAGCCCCAGCATTTT
abundance: many; j_gene: TRBJ1-1; v_gene: TRBV11-3; d_gene: NA; CDR3aa: CASSVRDFGTEAFF; CDR3nt: TGTGCCAGCAGCGTAAGGGATTTTGGAACTGAAGCTTTCTTT
abundance: few; j_gene: TRBJ1-2; v_gene: TRBV18; d_gene: TRBD1; CDR3aa: CASSPRQGDGYTF; CDR3nt: TGTGCCAGCTCACCGCGACAGGGTGACGGCTACACCTTC
abundance: few; j_gene: TRBJ1-6; v_gene: TRBV7-9; d_gene: NA; CDR3aa: CASSQLRSTNSPLHF; CDR3nt: TGTGCCAGCAGCCAACTCAGGAGTACTAATTCACCCCTCCACTTT
abundance: NA; j_gene: TRBJ1-1; v_gene: TRBV24-1; d_gene: NA; CDR3aa: CATQGGASTEAFF; CDR3nt: TGTGCCACCCAAGGGGGGGCAAGCACTGAAGCTTTCTTT
abundance: NA; j_gene: TRBJ2-3; v_gene: TRBV5-1; d_gene: TRBD2; CDR3aa: CASSSGTSGRIDTQYF; CDR3nt: TGCGCCAGCAGCTCCGGGACTAGCGGGAGGATAGATACGCAGTATTTT
abundance: many; j_gene: TRBJ2-4; v_gene: TRBV3-1; d_gene: NA; CDR3aa: CASRLEGAENIQYF; CDR3nt: TGTGCCAGCAGGCTGGAGGGGGCCGAAAACATTCAGTACTTC
abundance: NA; j_gene: TRBJ2-7; v_gene: TRBV19; d_gene: NA; CDR3aa: CASSVAGATPTYEQYF; CDR3nt: TGTGCCAGTAGTGTGGCGGGGGCGACCCCTACCTACGAGCAGTACTTC
abundance: many; j_gene: TRBJ2-7; v_gene: TRBV3-1; d_gene: TRBD2; CDR3aa: CASSQGGGSYEQYF; CDR3nt: TGTGCCAGCAGCCAAGGCGGGGGCTCCTACGAGCAGTACTTC
abundance: many; j_gene: TRBJ2-7; v_gene: TRBV6-2/TRBV6-3; d_gene: NA; CDR3aa: CASSYERGSGEQYF; CDR3nt: TGTGCCAGCAGTTACGAAAGGGGTTCAGGAGAGCAGTACTTC
abundance: many; j_gene: TRBJ2-1; v_gene: TRBV20-1; d_gene: NA; CDR3aa: CRLSRGGGHNEQFF; CDR3nt: TGTCGGCTTTCAAGGGGGGGGGGTCACAATGAGCAGTTCTTC
abundance: few; j_gene: TRBJ2-1; v_gene: TRBV6-1; d_gene: NA; CDR3aa: CASKTGSYNEQFF; CDR3nt: TGTGCCAGCAAGACGGGCTCCTACAATGAGCAGTTCTTC
abundance: NA; j_gene: TRBJ1-1; v_gene: TRBV6-1; d_gene: NA; CDR3aa: CASSRGQSVTEAFF; CDR3nt: TGTGCCAGCAGCCGGGGACAATCCGTCACTGAAGCTTTCTTT
abundance: many; j_gene: TRBJ2-7; v_gene: TRBV6-1; d_gene: TRBD1; CDR3aa: CASSEEMDRGLYEQYF; CDR3nt: TGTGCCAGCAGTGAAGAAATGGACAGGGGCCTCTACGAGCAGTACTTC
abundance: NA; j_gene: TRBJ2-2; v_gene: TRBV7-2; d_gene: NA; CDR3aa: CASSLGTTAGELFF; CDR3nt: TGTGCCAGCAGCTTAGGCACCACTGCCGGGGAGCTGTTTTTT
abundance: NA; j_gene: TRBJ1-5; v_gene: TRBV28; d_gene: NA; CDR3aa: CASLGAGPMNQPQHF; CDR3nt: TGTGCCAGCCTTGGCGCTGGGCCCATGAATCAGCCCCAGCATTTT
abundance: NA; j_gene: TRBJ1-1; v_gene: TRBV24-1; d_gene: NA; CDR3aa: CATSDPDTEAFF; CDR3nt: TGTGCCACCAGTGATCCGGACACGGAAGCTTTCTTT
abundance: many; j_gene: TRBJ2-1; v_gene: TRBV27; d_gene: TRBD2; CDR3aa: CASSLWGSGSSYNEQFF; CDR3nt: TGTGCCAGCAGTTTATGGGGTAGCGGGAGTTCCTACAATGAGCAGTTCTTC
abundance: many; j_gene: TRBJ1-1; v_gene: TRBV2; d_gene: TRBD1; CDR3aa: CASRLGQGVTEAFF; CDR3nt: TGTGCCAGCAGGCTAGGACAGGGGGTCACTGAAGCTTTCTTT
abundance: many; j_gene: TRBJ2-7; v_gene: TRBV6-2/TRBV6-3; d_gene: TRBD2; CDR3aa: CASSSGLAGSYEQYF; CDR3nt: TGTGCCAGCAGTTCCGGACTAGCGGGATCTTACGAGCAGTACTTC
abundance: many; j_gene: TRBJ2-7; v_gene: TRBV12-3/TRBV12-4; d_gene: NA; CDR3aa: CASSGRQFYSYEQYF; CDR3nt: TGTGCCAGCAGTGGGCGACAGTTTTACTCCTACGAGCAGTACTTC
abundance: few; j_gene: TRBJ2-2; v_gene: TRBV4-1; d_gene: TRBD2; CDR3aa: CASSQEPSGANTGELFF; CDR3nt: TGCGCCAGCAGCCAAGAGCCAAGCGGGGCGAACACCGGGGAGCTGTTTTTT
abundance: few; j_gene: TRBJ2-2; v_gene: TRBV7-3; d_gene: NA; CDR3aa: CASSTYAETGELFF; CDR3nt: TGTGCCAGCAGCACCTATGCCGAGACCGGGGAGCTGTTTTTT
abundance: many; j_gene: TRBJ1-3; v_gene: TRBV6-1; d_gene: NA; CDR3aa: CATRDLSEGNTIYF; CDR3nt: TGTGCCACGCGGGACTTATCGGAAGGAAACACCATATATTTT
abundance: few; j_gene: TRBJ2-2; v_gene: TRBV4-1; d_gene: NA; CDR3aa: CASSQGFRGKAGELFF; CDR3nt: TGCGCCAGCAGCCAAGGCTTTCGCGGGAAAGCCGGGGAGCTGTTTTTT
abundance: NA; j_gene: TRBJ2-3; v_gene: TRBV7-2; d_gene: TRBD1; CDR3aa: CASRGQGLTDTQYF; CDR3nt: TGTGCCAGCAGGGGACAGGGGCTCACAGATACGCAGTATTTT
abundance: NA; j_gene: TRBJ2-5; v_gene: TRBV4-1; d_gene: NA; CDR3aa: CASTLQGGKTQYF; CDR3nt: TGCGCCAGCACCCTACAGGGAGGAAAGACCCAGTACTTC
abundance: few; j_gene: TRBJ2-1; v_gene: TRBV10-3; d_gene: NA; CDR3aa: CAISSRSSSYNEQFF; CDR3nt: TGTGCCATCAGCAGTCGCAGCAGCTCCTACAATGAGCAGTTCTTC